The sequence of this T cell receptor beta chain was determined in a study of technical replicates of blood from a handful of donors. The CDR3 runs to 14 residues. Germline V gene sequence: CDR1 MNHNS, CDR2 SASEGT. The V and J ends lost 7 bases and 7 bases, in that order; junction bases with no gene match: 9. TCRdb keeps only in-frame clones here, not all; method: immunoSEQ multiplex PCR. The table shows around 13,000 clones, with roughly 87% occurring only once. This chain uses TRBV6-1 with TRBJ2-5; TRBD2 matches 10 bases. The sequence came from a human donor in good health. Input material: PBMCs. Written as DNA, the CDR3 is TGTGCCAGCAACGGGGCTAGCGGGAGTGGGACCCAGTACTTC. The encoded protein is CASNGASGSGTQYF.